These 32 T cell receptor beta chains were all obtained from the same sample, sequenced in a study of shared clonotypes between healthy human individuals. Assay: immunoSEQ multiplex PCR; the TCRdb copy retains only in-frame clones and omits some. The sample has some 900,000 clones, about 80% seen once. The sequencing sample was made of memory CD4+ T cells sorted from blood. The sample's subset: CD45RA-negative fraction. The source of these receptors is a man aged 18 to 29 in good health.

The chain recombines TRBV10-3 with TRBJ2-3, with D possibly matching TRBD1 (6 bases). From germline, CDR1 is ENHRY and CDR2 SYGVKD. The CDR3 runs to 15 residues. With 6 bases removed from V and 0 bases from J, the gap between germline ends came to 13 bases. As DNA, the CDR3 is TGTGCCATCAGGGGACAAGGACAAAGCACAGATACGCAGTATTTT. Amino acid sequence: CAIRGQGQSTDTQYF.

J is TRBJ2-7 and V is TRBV6-6, with 9 bases aligning to TRBD2. The length of the CDR3 is 15 residues. From germline, CDR1 is MNHNY and CDR2 SVGAGI (reference sequence). V lost 11 bases to trimming and J lost 6 bases; unmatched junction nucleotides: 17. CDR3 nucleotides: TGTGCCGTGGCAGGGGCTAGCGGGATAAGGTTCGAGCAGTACTTC. Amino acids: CAVAGASGIRFEQYF.

In this sample, this clone turned up a few times. The genes are TRBV6-5 and TRBJ2-7; D gene unclear. The CDR3 extends over 13 amino acids. The germline gives CDR1 MNHEY, CDR2 SVGAGI. Trimming removed 5 bases at V and 2 bases at J, with 10 bases between. CDR3 DNA sequence: TGTGCCAGCAGTGGTCCAGGTACCTACGAGCAGTACTTC. Protein: CASSGPGTYEQYF.

The CDR3 DNA follows: TGTGCCAGCAGTTTACAGGGGAGGGCCACTGAAGCTTTCTTT. This encodes CASSLQGRATEAFF. The chain couples TRBV28 to TRBJ1-1, with D perhaps TRBD1 (6 bases). In germline, CDR1 is MDHEN, CDR2 SYDVKM. V was trimmed by 2 bases and J by 4 bases, leaving 11 bases between them. The CDR3 covers 14 residues.

V is TRBV6-1 and J is TRBJ2-7; maybe TRBD2 (6 bases). With 2 bases removed from V and 5 bases from J, the gap between germline ends came to 13 bases. This CDR3 is 14 amino acids long. CDR1 MNHNS and CDR2 SASEGT come from the germline V gene. The CDR3 is CASSEQGRRDEQYF. CDR3 bases: TGTGCCAGCAGTGAACAAGGCAGGAGGGACGAGCAGTACTTC.

The chain carries TRBV2 and TRBJ2-1; D tentatively fits TRBD1 or TRBD2 (5 bases each). Per the germline V gene, CDR1 is SNHLY and CDR2 is FYNNEI. The CDR3 totals 13 residues. V lost 2 bases, J lost 9 bases, and 11 bases lay in between. The DNA for the CDR3 is TGTGCCAGCAGTGAATCAGGGAGAGGTGAGCAGTTCTTC. Protein: CASSESGRGEQFF.

This CDR3 is CASSAGGVGTEAFF. The CDR3, as DNA: TGCGCCAGCAGCGCGGGAGGAGTGGGGACTGAAGCTTTCTTT. The gene calls are TRBV5-1 and TRBJ1-1; no firm D call. Looked up from germline, CDR1 is SGHRS and CDR2 is YFSETQ. This CDR3 region has 14 residues. Trimming stripped 4 bases from V and 5 bases from J, with 15 bases between.

This chain uses TRBV21-1 with TRBJ1-5. TRBV21-1 is labeled a pseudogene. This CDR3 comprises 13 residues. The chain's CDR3 is CASSVEGVKPQHF. CDR3 nucleotides: TGTGCCAGCAGCGTGGAGGGCGTGAAGCCCCAGCATTTT.

This clone has a single count. This chain connects TRBV6-6 to TRBJ1-2; D call uncertain. Germline CDR1 reads MNHNY; CDR2 reads SVGAGI (reference sequence). Trimming took off 4 bases at V and 8 bases at J, with 14 bases between the two ends. The CDR3 runs to 13 residues. CDR3 in DNA: TGTGCCAGCAGTTCCGGGAGCCGCAGCGGCTACACCTTC. Residues: CASSSGSRSGYTF.

As to this clone: Other nucleotide sequences from this sample produce the same CDR3. This chain connects TRBV5-4 to TRBJ1-1; 11 bases agree with TRBD1. V was pared by 4 bases and J by 3 bases, with 5 bases of the junction left unmatched. This CDR3 comprises 15 residues. From germline, CDR1 is SGHNT and CDR2 YYREEE (reference sequence). The CDR3 coding sequence is TGTGCCAGCAGCCCGGACAGGGGGCGGGACACTGAAGCTTTCTTT. As protein: CASSPDRGRDTEAFF. Full variable domain (missing parts from reference TRBV5-4 and TRBJ1-1): ETGVTQSPTHLIKTRGQQVTLRCSSQSGHNTVSWYQQALGQGPQFIFQYYREEENGRGNFPPRFSGLQFPNYSSELNVNALELDDSALYLCASSPDRGRDTEAFFGQGTRLTVV.

The CDR3, as DNA: TGTGCCAGCAGCCAAGATCGTGGGACGGAGACCTACAATGAGCAGTTCTTC. The encoded protein is CASSQDRGTETYNEQFF. The J gene is TRBJ2-1, the V gene TRBV4-2; perhaps D is TRBD1 or TRBD2 (5 bases each). Germline V gene data show CDR1 as LGHNA and CDR2 as YNFKEQ. The germline V and J ends were trimmed by 0 bases and 2 bases, with 14 bases remaining between them. There are 17 residues in the CDR3.

This chain uses TRBV6-1 with TRBJ2-2; no reliable D call. The germline gives CDR1 MNHNS, CDR2 SASEGT. The CDR3 has 14 amino acids. Deletions cut 6 bases from V and 2 bases from J, with 10 bases between. For the CDR3, the DNA is TGTGCCAGCAGAATTGACACTAACACCGGGGAGCTGTTTTTT. Its protein is CASRIDTNTGELFF.

CDR3 sequence (DNA): TGTGCCAGCAGTCCTGGTGGCAGGGTGGGGCAGCCCCAGCATTTT. Translating it yields CASSPGGRVGQPQHF. The V gene is TRBV25-1, the J gene TRBJ1-5; possibly TRBD1 for D (5 bases). CDR1 is MGHDK, CDR2 SYGVNS, per germline. V dropped 5 bases and J dropped 7 bases, with 18 bases sitting between them. This CDR3 region has 15 residues.

CDR3 sequence (DNA): TGTGCCAGCTCACTCCCGGGACTAGGGAACACCGGGGAGCTGTTTTTT. Translated: CASSLPGLGNTGELFF. The chain joins TRBV18 to TRBJ2-2; 8 positions match TRBD2. Germline V lookup: CDR1 KGHSH, CDR2 LQKENI. The CDR3 sequence is 16 residues long. The V segment lost 4 bases and the J segment 1 base; nucleotides outside the gene matches: 5.

This clone showed up just a few times. The gene calls are TRBV10-3 and TRBJ1-5; no definite D call. Germline V gene lookup returns CDR1 ENHRY and CDR2 SYGVKD. The V end lost 0 bases, the J end lost 1 base, and 4 bases lay between the germline ends. The CDR3 spans 14 residues. CDR3 protein: CAISESASNQPQHF. The CDR3 nucleotides are TGTGCCATCAGTGAGTCGGCGAGCAATCAGCCCCAGCATTTT.

The genes are TRBV14 and TRBJ1-1, with no clear D. In germline, CDR1 is SGHDN, CDR2 FVKESK. Trimming pared 2 bases from V and 3 bases from J, leaving 7 bases between. The CDR3 is 13 amino acids. CDR3: CASSQLRDTEAFF. The CDR3, as DNA: TGTGCCAGCAGCCAACTCCGTGACACTGAAGCTTTCTTT.

This clone has a handful of counts. Additional DNA sequences in this sample encode the identical CDR3. The gene calls are TRBV30 and TRBJ2-6; no clear D gene. The V and J ends lost 2 bases and 0 bases respectively, with 2 bases between them. Germline V gene lookup returns CDR1 GTSNPN and CDR2 SVGIG (reference sequence). CDR3 length equals 13 residues. The CDR3 here is CAWSNSGANVLTF. The CDR3 nucleotides read TGTGCCTGGAGTAACTCTGGGGCCAACGTCCTGACTTTC.

Concerning this clone: A far larger clone is one nucleotide away, so this likely arose from a read error. The chain is built from TRBV7-8 and TRBJ1-6, with 9 positions matching TRBD1. V lost 4 bases, J lost 5 bases, and 3 bases stayed unmatched. Per the germline V gene, CDR1 is SGHVS and CDR2 is FQNEAQ. This CDR3 is built from 15 residues. CDR3 in DNA: TGTGCCAGCAGCTCCCGACAGGGGGATAATTCACCCCTCCACTTT. Translation gives CASSSRQGDNSPLHF.

This chain links TRBV10-3 with TRBJ2-7, with D uncertain. Germline V gene lookup returns CDR1 ENHRY and CDR2 SYGVKD. Trimming stripped 10 bases from V and 7 bases from J, with 14 bases between. The CDR3 is 11 amino acids. CDR3 coding DNA: TGTGCCAGTACACCTACGGAGGAGCAGTACTTC. Translating gives CASTPTEEQYF.

In regard to this clone: The sample contains more than one DNA sequence encoding this CDR3. The chain employs TRBV19 and TRBJ2-7; D assignment may be TRBD1 or TRBD2 (5 bases each). The CDR3 extends over 13 amino acids. Trimming took 4 bases from V and 0 from J, leaving 7 bases between them. Germline values: CDR1 LNHDA, CDR2 SQIVND (reference sequence). The CDR3 loop is CASSTGSSYEQYF. Here the CDR3 DNA reads TGTGCCAGTAGTACAGGGAGCTCCTACGAGCAGTACTTC. Based on the CDR3 plus reference TRBV19 and TRBJ2-7, the full variable domain is DGGITQSPKYLFRKEGQNVTLSCEQNLNHDAMYWYRQDPGQGLRLIYYSQIVNDFQKGDIAEGYSVSREKKESFPLTVTSAQKNPTAFYLCASSTGSSYEQYFGPGTRLTVT.

The chain joins TRBV29-1 to TRBJ2-3; the match to TRBD1 covers 7 bases. This CDR3 comprises 14 residues. CDR1 is SQVTM, CDR2 ANQGSEA, per germline. J gave up 2 bases and V 4 bases, and 6 bases lay outside the gene matches. Here the CDR3 reads CSVGKGAVTDTQYF. In DNA form, the CDR3 reads TGCAGCGTTGGAAAGGGGGCTGTCACAGATACGCAGTATTTT.

This clone turned up a few times. The V call is TRBV6-5, the J call TRBJ2-7, with D possibly TRBD1 on 6 matching bases. The CDR3 runs 16 residues. Trimming cost V 2 bases and J 0 bases, with 14 bases left between them. Germline lookup yields CDR1 MNHEY and CDR2 SVGAGI. Here the CDR3 reads CASSYLTGSGSYEQYF. For the CDR3, the DNA is TGTGCCAGCAGTTACCTTACAGGGTCGGGCTCCTACGAGCAGTACTTC.

The chain employs TRBV9 and TRBJ1-6; the D is unclear. The CDR3 spans 15 residues. V lost 0 bases to trimming and J lost 0 bases, with 4 bases between them. The germline V gene encodes CDR1 SGDLS and CDR2 YYNGEE. CDR3 coding DNA: TGTGCCAGCAGCGTAGACCCCTCCTATAATTCACCCCTCCACTTT. It codes for CASSVDPSYNSPLHF.

This clone was seen a handful of times. The sample carries other DNA sequences with the same CDR3. This chain connects TRBV19 to TRBJ1-5; 8 nucleotides line up with TRBD1. The CDR3 totals 13 residues. Trimming cost V 5 bases and J 4 bases; bases outside gene matches: 1. Germline V lookup: CDR1 LNHDA, CDR2 SQIVND (reference sequence). CDR3 DNA sequence: TGTGCCAGTAGTGGGACAGGTAATCAGCCCCAGCATTTT. Its protein is CASSGTGNQPQHF.

This clone has a handful of counts. The chain recombines TRBV5-6 with TRBJ2-1, with 10 bases aligning to TRBD2. The CDR3 runs 16 residues. CDR1 and CDR2 (germline): SGHDT, YYEEEE. Trimming at V came to 0 bases and at J to 5 bases, leaving 5 bases not matched to a gene. The CDR3 reads CASSLVGTSVNNEQFF. As DNA, the CDR3 is TGTGCCAGCAGCTTGGTAGGGACTAGCGTAAACAATGAGCAGTTCTTC.

This chain connects TRBV7-9 to TRBJ2-7; TRBD2 matches at 9 bases. The CDR3 spans 14 residues. Germline loops: CDR1 SEHNR, CDR2 FQNEAQ (reference sequence). J gave up 0 bases and V 5 bases, and 2 bases lay outside the gene matches. CDR3 region: CASSATSGSYEQYF. DNA of the CDR3: TGTGCCAGCAGCGCGACTAGCGGCTCCTACGAGCAGTACTTC.

This chain connects TRBV13 to TRBJ1-4, with a possible D match to TRBD1 (5 bases). Trimming stripped 5 bases from V and 2 bases from J, with 15 bases between. The CDR3 spans 16 residues. Germline V gene lookup returns CDR1 PRHDT and CDR2 FYEKMQ (reference sequence). The CDR3 sequence: CASSARWGPTNEKLFF. The DNA for the CDR3 is TGTGCCAGCAGCGCCCGCTGGGGACCCACTAATGAAAAACTGTTTTTT.

The CDR3 is CASSPLGLASTDTQYF. The DNA for the CDR3 is TGTGCCAGCTCACCCCTGGGACTAGCGAGCACAGATACGCAGTATTTT. The gene calls are TRBV18 and TRBJ2-3, with 10 bases that match TRBD2. This CDR3 is built from 16 residues. With V trimmed by 3 bases and J by 0 bases, 3 bases remained unmatched. Germline V gene lookup returns CDR1 KGHSH and CDR2 LQKENI.

The gene calls are TRBV5-6 and TRBJ2-5; tentative D call: TRBD1 (5 bases). The end of the DNA fits TRBJ2-7 better, so the J call may be wrong. Germline V gene lookup returns CDR1 SGHDT and CDR2 YYEEEE. CDR3 size: 17 residues. In nucleotides, the CDR3 is TGTGCCAGCAGCTTGGCCCCATCTCAGGGTGGAGCCTACGAGCAGTACTTC. Translating it yields CASSLAPSQGGAYEQYF.

Points on this clone: Its ends do not fully match the called genes, so a read error is possible. The gene calls are TRBV7-7 and TRBJ2-5, with no clear D. CDR3 length: 14 amino acids. The germline V gene has CDR1 SSHAT and CDR2 FNYEAQ (reference sequence). In DNA, the CDR3 is TGTGCTAGCAGCCCGTTCGGCAGACAAGAGACCCAGTACTTC. It encodes CASSPFGRQETQYF.

This rearrangement joins TRBV11-1 to TRBJ1-1; a weak D match, TRBD1 (5 bases). Per germline, CDR1 SGHAT and CDR2 FQDESV (reference sequence). CDR3 length: 12 amino acids. V was shortened by 5 bases and J by 10 bases, with 14 bases between the two germline ends. This CDR3 reads CASSPQGAGAFF. CDR3 sequence (DNA): TGTGCCAGCAGCCCCCAAGGGGCTGGAGCTTTCTTT.

V gene TRBV6-5 combines with J gene TRBJ1-5; D unclear. The CDR3 has 12 residues. The germline V gene encodes CDR1 MNHEY and CDR2 SVGAGI. The V end lost 10 bases, the J end lost 6 bases, and 13 bases lay between the germline ends. The CDR3 nucleotides read TGTGCCACCGGAGGTAGTGGTCAGCCCCAGCATTTT. The encoded protein is CATGGSGQPQHF.